This T cell receptor (beta chain) emerged from a study of blood T cell repertoires in COVID-19. Study-wide context: Samples came from the United States, Italy and Spain, spanning acute and convalescent COVID-19.

Those enrolled, adults aged about 18 to 95 years, came from fewer than 25 US areas. Recovered status applied to Cohort 3 donors who had two consecutive negative PCRs. It also applied to those with clearance or with symptom resolution. The CDR3 has 12 residues. Germline values: CDR1 MDHEN, CDR2 SYDVKM. Losses at the gene ends were 5 bases for V and 4 bases for J; bases not matched to a gene: 0. As handled by the study authors: Estimated nucleated cell counts came from reference gene primer amplification. Sequenced by immunoSEQ multiplex PCR; TCRdb stores in-frame clones only, minus some. D and trimming were read from the DNA, whereas the V and J calls and clone size are those reported in that table. Of a few hundred thousand clones listed, about 88% are singletons.

This receptor was obtained from a woman in her twenties or thirties who had recovered from COVID-19. The sequenced sample was PBMCs or T cells enriched from blood (not recorded which). V usage is TRBV28 and J usage is TRBJ1-1; 8 positions match TRBD1. CDR3 sequence reads: CASSTGGTEAFF. In DNA form, the CDR3 reads TGTGCCAGCAGTACAGGGGGCACTGAAGCTTTCTTT.